The T cell receptor (beta chain) described here comes from a study of blood T cell repertoires in COVID-19. On the study more broadly: Some COVID-19 samples were acute and others convalescent; all came from the United States, Italy and Spain. T cells, B-cell-depleted T cells, or PBMCs supplied cDNA or gDNA.

V was trimmed by 5 bases and J by 0 bases, leaving 14 bases between them. From germline, CDR1 is SEHNR and CDR2 FQNEAQ (reference sequence). The CDR3 has 16 residues. Per the study methods: Reference gene primer amplification in the assay estimated nucleated cell counts. Libraries were prepared by immunoSEQ multiplex PCR; TCRdb keeps only in-frame clonotypes and omits some of them. That table supplies the V and J calls and clone size; D and trimming were determined from the DNA. The repertoire has about 99,000 clones, around 90% of them found once; the top ten carry 4.5% to 6%. This chain links TRBV7-9 with TRBJ1-3, with D possibly TRBD1 on 6 matching bases. The sample taken for sequencing was peripheral blood. This TCR derives from a human donor in a cohort sampled during active COVID-19. The CDR3 bases are TGTGCCAGCAGCCTGCCCACAGGGAACTCTGGAAACACCATATATTTT. Encoded protein: CASSLPTGNSGNTIYF.